The sample holds one count of the clone carrying this T cell receptor (beta chain). The sample has other DNA sequences that encode this CDR3 too. Authors' analysis steps: Quantification of nucleated cells was approximated via reference gene primer amplification. Repertoires were generated with immunoSEQ multiplex PCR, while TCRdb's copy carries only in-frame clones and drops some. V and J calls and clone size follow that table, whereas D and trimming were derived from the DNA. The sample consists of 150,000 to 200,000 clones, under 95% of them appearing once. The entry originates in a study of blood T cell repertoires in COVID-19. On the study more broadly: Samples taken during acute and convalescent COVID-19 were collected in the United States, Italy and Spain. PBMCs, B-cell-depleted T cells, or T cells were the source of the cDNA or gDNA that made up the material.

The germline V gene has CDR1 LNHDA and CDR2 SQIVND (reference sequence). Trimming pared 0 bases from V and 3 bases from J, leaving 6 bases between. The CDR3 sequence is 13 residues long. V is TRBV19 and J is TRBJ2-7, with D perhaps TRBD2 (5 bases). The sample was peripheral blood. This TCR derives from a young man with acute or convalescent COVID-19. The CDR3 DNA reads as TGTGCCAGTAGTATAGATCGGGGCTACGAGCAGTACTTC. This sequence encodes CASSIDRGYEQYF.